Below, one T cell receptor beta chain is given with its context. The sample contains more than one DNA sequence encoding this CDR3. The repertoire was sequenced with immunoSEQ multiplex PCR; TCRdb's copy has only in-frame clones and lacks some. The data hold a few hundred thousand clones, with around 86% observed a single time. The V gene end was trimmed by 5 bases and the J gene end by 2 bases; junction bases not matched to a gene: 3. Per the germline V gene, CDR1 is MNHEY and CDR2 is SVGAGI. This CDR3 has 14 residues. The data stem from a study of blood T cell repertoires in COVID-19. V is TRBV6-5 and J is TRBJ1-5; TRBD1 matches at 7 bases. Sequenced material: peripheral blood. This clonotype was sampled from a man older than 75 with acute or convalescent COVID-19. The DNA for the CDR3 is TGTGCCAGCAGTCCCCAGGGGGGCAATCAGCCCCAGCATTTT. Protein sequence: CASSPQGGNQPQHF.